This T cell receptor (beta chain) was identified during a study of T cell changes during pregnancy in multiple sclerosis. V gave up 4 bases and J gave up 4 bases, with 11 bases separating them. This CDR3 has 13 amino acids. The germline V gene has CDR1 MNHEY and CDR2 SMNVEV (reference sequence). Generated by immunoSEQ multiplex PCR, the TCRdb table keeps only in-frame clones and is missing some. The repertoire has some 21,000 clones, around 89% of them found once; the top ten carry about 7.5%. Source: CD8+ T cells from peripheral blood mononuclear cells, taken in the second trimester of pregnancy. The V call is TRBV27, the J call TRBJ2-7; D gene uncertain. This receptor was obtained from a female donor in good health, enrolled as a control in a pregnancy study. The DNA for the CDR3 is TGTGCCAGCAGTTCAGGCAGAGTATACGAGCAGTACTTC. Protein sequence: CASSSGRVYEQYF.